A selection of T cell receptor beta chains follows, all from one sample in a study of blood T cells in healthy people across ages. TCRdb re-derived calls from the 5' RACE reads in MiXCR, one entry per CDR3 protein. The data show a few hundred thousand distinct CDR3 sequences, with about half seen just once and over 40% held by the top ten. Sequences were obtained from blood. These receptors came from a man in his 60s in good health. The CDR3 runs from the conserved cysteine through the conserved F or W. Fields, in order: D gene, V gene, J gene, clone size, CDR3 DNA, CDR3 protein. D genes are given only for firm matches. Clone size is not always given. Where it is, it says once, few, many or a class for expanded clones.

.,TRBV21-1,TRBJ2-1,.,TGTCCCGGCGACCCAAGGGCTAGCGGGAGCCTCTCCTACAATGAGCAGTTCTTC,CPGDPRASGSLSYNEQFF
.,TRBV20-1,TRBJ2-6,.,TGCAGTGCGCGCCAAACTGGTGGGGCCAACGTCCTGACTTTC,CSARQTGGANVLTF
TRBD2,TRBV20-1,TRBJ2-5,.,TGCAGTGCCCCGGACCAGCGGGGCCAAGAGACCCAGTACTTC,CSAPDQRGQETQYF
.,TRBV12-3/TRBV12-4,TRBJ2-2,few,TGTGCCAGCAGTTTAGCCCCTCCAGCGAACACCGGGGAGCTGTTTTTT,CASSLAPPANTGELFF
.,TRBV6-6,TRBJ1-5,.,TGTGCCAGCAGTTACTCGCAGGGAAATGGCAATCAGCCCCAGCATTTT,CASSYSQGNGNQPQHF
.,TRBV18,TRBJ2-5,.,TGTGCCAGCTCACGGGACCCCCGAGAGACCCAGTACTTC,CASSRDPRETQYF
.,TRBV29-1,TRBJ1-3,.,TGCAGCGTTTCAAATCTAGCCAGGGGTATAGGTGGAAACACCATATATTTT,CSVSNLARGIGGNTIYF
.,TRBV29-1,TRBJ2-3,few,TGCAGCTCCGAGGGATCTAAGTCAGCAGATACGCAGTATTTT,CSSEGSKSADTQYF
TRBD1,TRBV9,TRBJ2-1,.,TGTGCCAGCAGCGCAGTGGCAGGGGGCGGTTACAAGGAGCAGTTCTTC,CASSAVAGGGYKEQFF
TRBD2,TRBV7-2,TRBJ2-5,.,TGTGCCAGCAGCTTAGGGACTAGCGGTTGGGGGGGGACCCAGTACTTC,CASSLGTSGWGGTQYF